The rows below give T cell receptor beta chains drawn from one sample of a study of T cells in Graves' hyperthyroidism and ophthalmopathy. TCRdb fed the multiplex PCR reads into MiXCR, producing one record per CDR3 protein. The sample records hundreds of thousands of distinct CDR3 sequences, approximately 14% being singletons. Sequencing was carried out using blood. These receptors originate from a woman between 35 and 50 years old with Graves' ophthalmopathy. The CDR3 runs from the conserved cysteine through the conserved F or W. The D gene is left open where the match is weak.

V gene	J gene	D gene	CDR3 protein
TRBV19	TRBJ1-5	NA	CASSTWRTQPQHF
TRBV19	TRBJ1-5	NA	CASGSDQGENQPQHF
TRBV20-1	TRBJ2-5	TRBD2	CSARDGLAGGDWETQYF
TRBV6-1	TRBJ2-3	NA	CASSVRAEGTDTQYF
TRBV6-2/TRBV6-3	TRBJ1-5	TRBD1	CASSYRTGKSNQPQHF
TRBV6-1	TRBJ2-2	NA	CAIARGSNTGELFF
TRBV7-9	TRBJ2-7	TRBD2	CASSLAGLGESYEQYF
TRBV29-1	TRBJ1-2	NA	CSVVVLGTPEHGYTF
TRBV14	TRBJ2-5	NA	CASSYFAGEAEETQYF
TRBV28	TRBJ2-2	NA	CASSYWDGAGELFF
TRBV28	TRBJ2-7	TRBD2	CASSSLTSGHYEQYF
TRBV20-1	TRBJ1-2	NA	CSAPGGHPGYTF
TRBV4-2	TRBJ1-6	NA	CASSQDRGQSNSPLHF
TRBV28	TRBJ2-7	NA	CASSSPGASSLDEQYF
TRBV20-1	TRBJ1-2	NA	CSARDLNREGNGYTF
TRBV5-6	TRBJ2-7	TRBD1	CASRGTGASQYF
TRBV20-1	TRBJ2-5	NA	CSARGNGANQETQYF
TRBV7-9	TRBJ2-7	NA	CASSVGSSFYEQYF
TRBV6-2/TRBV6-3	TRBJ1-2	NA	CASSGVVSLYGYTF
TRBV5-1	TRBJ2-3	TRBD1	CASSGGQITDTQYF
TRBV20-1	TRBJ2-5	TRBD2	CSARAPLAGQETQYF
TRBV5-1	TRBJ2-7	TRBD1	CASSYRATGAYEQYF
TRBV20-1	TRBJ1-5	NA	CSALGIVDSNQPQHF
TRBV12-3/TRBV12-4	TRBJ1-2	NA	CASSMKYDNYGYTF
TRBV6-5	TRBJ2-4	NA	CASSSTNIKAKNIQYF
TRBV20-1	TRBJ2-7	TRBD1	CSARGDRLYEQYF
TRBV5-1	TRBJ1-1	TRBD1	CASSLVGQGPEAFF
TRBV20-1	TRBJ2-5	NA	CSARDPEAPRRQETQYF
TRBV30	TRBJ2-5	NA	CAWSGTGSGTQYF
TRBV7-2	TRBJ1-1	NA	CASSLEPRTEAFF
TRBV10-3	TRBJ1-1	NA	CAIGPIGPVKNTEAFF
TRBV6-1	TRBJ2-5	NA	CASSRADKTQYF
TRBV7-3	TRBJ2-3	TRBD2	CASSLGLAGAGDTQYF
TRBV5-5	TRBJ2-2	TRBD2	CASSGLAGQNTGELFF
TRBV3-1	TRBJ1-1	NA	CASSQANTEAFF
TRBV20-1	TRBJ2-7	NA	CSARDLSGAYEQYF